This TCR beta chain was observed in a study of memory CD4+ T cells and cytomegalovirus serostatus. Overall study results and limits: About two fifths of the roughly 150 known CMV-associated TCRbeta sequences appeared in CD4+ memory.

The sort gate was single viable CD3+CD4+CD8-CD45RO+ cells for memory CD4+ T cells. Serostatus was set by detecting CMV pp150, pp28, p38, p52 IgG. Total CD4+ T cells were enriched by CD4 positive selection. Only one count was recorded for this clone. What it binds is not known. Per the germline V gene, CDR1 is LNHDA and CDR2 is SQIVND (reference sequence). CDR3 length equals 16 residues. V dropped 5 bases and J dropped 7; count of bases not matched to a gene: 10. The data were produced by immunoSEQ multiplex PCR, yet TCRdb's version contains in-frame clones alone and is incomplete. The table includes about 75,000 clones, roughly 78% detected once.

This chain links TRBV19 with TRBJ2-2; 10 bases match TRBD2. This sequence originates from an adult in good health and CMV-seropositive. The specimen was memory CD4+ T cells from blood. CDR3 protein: CASSLSSGSGGGELFF. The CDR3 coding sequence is TGTGCCAGTAGTTTGTCTAGCGGGAGTGGTGGCGGGGAGCTGTTTTTT.